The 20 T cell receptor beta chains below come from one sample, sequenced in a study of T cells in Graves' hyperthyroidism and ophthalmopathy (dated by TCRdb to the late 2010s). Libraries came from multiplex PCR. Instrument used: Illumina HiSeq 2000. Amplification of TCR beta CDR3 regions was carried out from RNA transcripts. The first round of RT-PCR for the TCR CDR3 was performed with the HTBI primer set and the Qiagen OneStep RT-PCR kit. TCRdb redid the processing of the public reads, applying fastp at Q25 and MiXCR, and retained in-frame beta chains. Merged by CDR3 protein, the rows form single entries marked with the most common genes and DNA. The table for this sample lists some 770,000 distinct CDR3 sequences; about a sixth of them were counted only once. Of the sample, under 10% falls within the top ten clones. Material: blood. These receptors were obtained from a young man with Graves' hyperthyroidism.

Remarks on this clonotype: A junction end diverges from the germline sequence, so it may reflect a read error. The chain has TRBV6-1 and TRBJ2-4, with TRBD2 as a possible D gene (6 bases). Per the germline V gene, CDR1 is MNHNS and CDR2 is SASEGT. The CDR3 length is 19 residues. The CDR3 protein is CASSEGWRGAAMARNIQYF. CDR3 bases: TGTGCCAGCAGTGAAGGTTGGAGGGGAGCAGCTATGGCCAGAAACATTCAGTACTTC.

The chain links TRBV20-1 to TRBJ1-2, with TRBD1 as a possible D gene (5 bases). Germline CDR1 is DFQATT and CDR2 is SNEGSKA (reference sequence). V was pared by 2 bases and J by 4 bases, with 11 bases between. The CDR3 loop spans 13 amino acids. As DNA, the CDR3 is TGCAGTGCTAGAAGCAGGGAAGCCTATGGCTACACCTTC. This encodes CSARSREAYGYTF.

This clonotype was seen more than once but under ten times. The CDR3 sequence: CASSPGVAGISYEQYF. CDR3 bases: TGCGCCAGCAGCCCCGGGGTAGCGGGAATCTCCTACGAGCAGTACTTC. This chain connects TRBV4-1 to TRBJ2-7; 8 nucleotides line up with TRBD2. The CDR3 totals 16 residues. Germline CDR1 is MGHRA and CDR2 is YSYEKL. Trimming at V came to 4 bases and at J to 0 bases, leaving 8 bases not matched to a gene.

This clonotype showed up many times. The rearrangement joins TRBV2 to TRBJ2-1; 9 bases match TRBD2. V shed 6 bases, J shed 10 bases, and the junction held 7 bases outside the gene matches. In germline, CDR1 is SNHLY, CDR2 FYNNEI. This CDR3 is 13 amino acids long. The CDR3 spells CASSILAGLEQFF. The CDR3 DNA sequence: TGTGCCAGCAGCATCCTAGCGGGATTGGAGCAGTTCTTC.

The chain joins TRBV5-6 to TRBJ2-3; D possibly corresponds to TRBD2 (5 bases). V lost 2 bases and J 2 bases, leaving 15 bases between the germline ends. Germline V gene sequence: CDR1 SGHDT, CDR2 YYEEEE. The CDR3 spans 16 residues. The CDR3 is CASSFVSGSYTDTQYF. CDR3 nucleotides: TGTGCCAGCAGCTTTGTGAGCGGATCCTACACAGATACGCAGTATTTT. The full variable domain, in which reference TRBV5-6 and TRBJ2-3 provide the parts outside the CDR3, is DAGVTQSPTHLIKTRGQQVTLRCSPKSGHDTVSWYQQALGQGPQFIFQYYEEEERQRGNFPDRFSGHQFPNYSSELNVNALLLGDSALYLCASSFVSGSYTDTQYFGPGTRLTVL.

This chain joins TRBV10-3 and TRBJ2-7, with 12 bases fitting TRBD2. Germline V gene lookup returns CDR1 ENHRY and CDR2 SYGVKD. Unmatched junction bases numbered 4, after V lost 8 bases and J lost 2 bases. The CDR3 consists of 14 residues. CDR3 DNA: TGTGCCATCGGGCCTAGCGGGAGGGCCTACGAGCAGTACTTC. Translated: CAIGPSGRAYEQYF.

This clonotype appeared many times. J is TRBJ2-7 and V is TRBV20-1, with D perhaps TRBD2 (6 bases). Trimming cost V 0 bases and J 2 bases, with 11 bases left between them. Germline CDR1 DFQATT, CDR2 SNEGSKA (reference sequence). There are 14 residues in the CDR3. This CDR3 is CSARDLTRTYEQYF. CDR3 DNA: TGCAGTGCTAGAGACCTGACTAGAACCTACGAGCAGTACTTC.

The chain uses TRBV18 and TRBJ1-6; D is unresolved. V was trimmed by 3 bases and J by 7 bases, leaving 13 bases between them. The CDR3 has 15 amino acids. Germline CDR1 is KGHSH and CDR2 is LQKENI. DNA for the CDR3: TGTGCCAGCTCACCCCTAGACGGGTCCAATTCACCCCTCCACTTT. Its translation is CASSPLDGSNSPLHF.

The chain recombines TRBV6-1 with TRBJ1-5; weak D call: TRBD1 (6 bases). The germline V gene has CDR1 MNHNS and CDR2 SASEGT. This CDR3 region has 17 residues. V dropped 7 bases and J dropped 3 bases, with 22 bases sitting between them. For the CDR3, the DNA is TGTGCCAGCACCGACCAACGAGGGGGACTTACCAATCAGCCCCAGCATTTT. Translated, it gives CASTDQRGGLTNQPQHF.

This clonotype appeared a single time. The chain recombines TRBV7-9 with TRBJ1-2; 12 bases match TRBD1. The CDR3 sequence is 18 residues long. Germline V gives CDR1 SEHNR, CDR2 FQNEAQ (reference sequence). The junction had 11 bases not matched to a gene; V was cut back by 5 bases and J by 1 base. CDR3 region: CASSTPGTGGLHNYGYTF. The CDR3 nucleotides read TGTGCCAGCAGCACACCAGGGACAGGGGGCCTTCATAACTATGGCTACACCTTC. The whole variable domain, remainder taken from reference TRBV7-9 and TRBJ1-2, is DTGVSQNPRHKITKRGQNVTFRCDPISEHNRLYWYRQTLGQGPEFLTYFQNEAQLEKSRLLSDRFSAERPKGSFSTLEIQRTEQGDSAMYLCASSTPGTGGLHNYGYTFGSGTRLTVV.

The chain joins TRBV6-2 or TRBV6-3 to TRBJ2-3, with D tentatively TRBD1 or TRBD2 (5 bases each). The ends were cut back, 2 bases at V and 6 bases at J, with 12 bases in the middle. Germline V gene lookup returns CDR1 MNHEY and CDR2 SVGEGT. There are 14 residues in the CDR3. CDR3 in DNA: TGTGCCAGCAGTTACACAACCGGGGCCGATACGCAGTATTTT. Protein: CASSYTTGADTQYF.

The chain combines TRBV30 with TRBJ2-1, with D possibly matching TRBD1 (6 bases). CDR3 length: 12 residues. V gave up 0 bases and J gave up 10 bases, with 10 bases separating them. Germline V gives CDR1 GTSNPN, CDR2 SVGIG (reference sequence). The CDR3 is CAWSVRGGEQFF. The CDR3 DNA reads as TGTGCCTGGAGTGTCAGGGGCGGCGAGCAGTTCTTC.

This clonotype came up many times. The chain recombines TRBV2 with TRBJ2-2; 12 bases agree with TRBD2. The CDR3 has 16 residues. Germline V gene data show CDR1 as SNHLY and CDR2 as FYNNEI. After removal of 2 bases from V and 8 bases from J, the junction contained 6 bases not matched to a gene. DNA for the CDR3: TGTGCCAGCAGTGAAAGGGGACTAGCGGGCCGGGGGGAGCTGTTTTTT. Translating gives CASSERGLAGRGELFF. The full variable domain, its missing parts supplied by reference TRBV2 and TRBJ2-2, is EPEVTQTPSHQVTQMGQEVILRCVPISNHLYFYWYRQILGQKVEFLVSFYNNEISEKSEIFDDQFSVERPDGSNFTLKIRSTKLEDSAMYFCASSERGLAGRGELFFGEGSRLTVL.

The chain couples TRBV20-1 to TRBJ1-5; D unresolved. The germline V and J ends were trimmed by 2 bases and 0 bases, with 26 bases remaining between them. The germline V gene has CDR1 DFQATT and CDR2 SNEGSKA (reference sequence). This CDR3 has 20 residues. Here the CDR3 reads CSARPYPTAGSPYSNQPQHF. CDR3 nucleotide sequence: TGCAGTGCTAGACCCTACCCGACGGCGGGGTCGCCTTATAGCAATCAGCCCCAGCATTTT.

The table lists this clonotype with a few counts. The DNA for the CDR3 is TGTGCCAGCAGCTGGGGGGGGGGCGGTCCCGCAAGCGAGCAGTACTTC. It is translated as CASSWGGGGPASEQYF. The genes are TRBV7-8 and TRBJ2-7, with TRBD2 as a possible D gene (7 bases). Germline CDR1 and CDR2: SGHVS and FQNEAQ. This CDR3 is 16 amino acids long. V lost 4 bases, J lost 6 bases, and 22 bases lay in between.

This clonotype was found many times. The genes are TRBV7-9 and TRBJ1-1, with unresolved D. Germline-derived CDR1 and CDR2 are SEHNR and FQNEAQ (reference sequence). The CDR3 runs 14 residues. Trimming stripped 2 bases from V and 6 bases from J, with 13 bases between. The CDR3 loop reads CASSLYPEGPEAFF. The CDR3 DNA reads TGTGCCAGCAGCTTATATCCCGAGGGCCCTGAAGCTTTCTTT.

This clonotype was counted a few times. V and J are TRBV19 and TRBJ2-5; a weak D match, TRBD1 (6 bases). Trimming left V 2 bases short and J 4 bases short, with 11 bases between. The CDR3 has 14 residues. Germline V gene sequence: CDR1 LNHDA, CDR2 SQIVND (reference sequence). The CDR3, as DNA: TGTGCCAGTAGTATACGTGGGACACCAGAGACCCAGTACTTC. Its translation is CASSIRGTPETQYF.

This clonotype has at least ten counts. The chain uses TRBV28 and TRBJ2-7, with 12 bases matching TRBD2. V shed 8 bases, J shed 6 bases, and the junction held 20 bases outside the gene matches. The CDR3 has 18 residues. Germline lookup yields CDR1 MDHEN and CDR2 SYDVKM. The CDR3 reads CASLGSGLAGGPAPEQYF. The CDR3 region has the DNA TGTGCCAGCCTAGGGTCGGGGCTAGCGGGAGGGCCAGCACCCGAGCAGTACTTC.

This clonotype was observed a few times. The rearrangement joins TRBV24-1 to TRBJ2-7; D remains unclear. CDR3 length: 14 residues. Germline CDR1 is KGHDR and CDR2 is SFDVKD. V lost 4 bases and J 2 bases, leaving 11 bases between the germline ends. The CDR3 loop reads CATSDLKYPYEQYF. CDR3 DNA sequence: TGTGCCACCAGTGACCTCAAATACCCCTACGAGCAGTACTTC.

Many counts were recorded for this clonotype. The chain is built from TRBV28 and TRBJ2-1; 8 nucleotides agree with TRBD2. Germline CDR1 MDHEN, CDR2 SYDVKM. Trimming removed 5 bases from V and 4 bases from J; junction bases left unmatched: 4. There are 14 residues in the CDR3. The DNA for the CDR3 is TGTGCCAGCAGTCGACTAGCGCCATACAATGAGCAGTTCTTC. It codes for CASSRLAPYNEQFF.